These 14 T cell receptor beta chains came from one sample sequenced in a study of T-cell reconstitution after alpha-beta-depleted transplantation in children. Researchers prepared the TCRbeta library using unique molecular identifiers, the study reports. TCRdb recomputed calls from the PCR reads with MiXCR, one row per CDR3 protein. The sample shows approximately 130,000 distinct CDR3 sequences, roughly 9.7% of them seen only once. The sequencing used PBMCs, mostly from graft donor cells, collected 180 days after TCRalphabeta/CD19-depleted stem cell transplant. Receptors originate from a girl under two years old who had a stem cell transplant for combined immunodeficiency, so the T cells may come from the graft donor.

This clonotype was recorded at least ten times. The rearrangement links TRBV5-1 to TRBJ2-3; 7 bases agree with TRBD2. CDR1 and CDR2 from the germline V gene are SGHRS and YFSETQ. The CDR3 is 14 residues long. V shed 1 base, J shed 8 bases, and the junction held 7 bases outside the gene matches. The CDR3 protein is CASSLSGNEGTQYF. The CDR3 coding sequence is TGCGCCAGCAGCTTGAGCGGGAACGAGGGTACGCAGTATTTT. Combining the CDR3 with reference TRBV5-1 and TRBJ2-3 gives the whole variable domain KAGVTQTPRYLIKTRGQQVTLSCSPISGHRSVSWYQQTPGQGLQFLFEYFSETQRNKGNFPGRFSGRQFSNSRSEMNVSTLELGDSALYLCASSLSGNEGTQYFGPGTRLTVL.

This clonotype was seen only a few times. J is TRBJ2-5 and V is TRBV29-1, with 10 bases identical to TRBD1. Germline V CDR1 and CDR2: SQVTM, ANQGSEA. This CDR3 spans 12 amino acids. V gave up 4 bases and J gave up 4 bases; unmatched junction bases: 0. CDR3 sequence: CSVGDRGETQYF. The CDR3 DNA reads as TGCAGCGTTGGGGACAGGGGAGAGACCCAGTACTTC.

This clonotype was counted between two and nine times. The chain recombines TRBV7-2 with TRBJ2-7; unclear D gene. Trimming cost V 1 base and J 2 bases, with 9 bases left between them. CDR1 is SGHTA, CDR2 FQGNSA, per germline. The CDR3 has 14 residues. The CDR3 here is CASSLGPGTYEQYF. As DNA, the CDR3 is TGTGCCAGCAGCTTAGGGCCTGGGACCTACGAGCAGTACTTC. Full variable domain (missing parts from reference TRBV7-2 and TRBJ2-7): GAGVSQSPSNKVTEKGKDVELRCDPISGHTALYWYRQSLGQGLEFLIYFQGNSAPDKSGLPSDRFSAERTGGSVSTLTIQRTQQEDSAVYLCASSLGPGTYEQYFGPGTRLTVT.

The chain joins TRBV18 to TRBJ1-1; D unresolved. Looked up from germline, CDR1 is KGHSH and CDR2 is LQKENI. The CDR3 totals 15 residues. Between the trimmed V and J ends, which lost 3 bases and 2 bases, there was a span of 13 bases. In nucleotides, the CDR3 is TGTGCCAGCTCACCCTCGACACATGGAAACACTGAAGCTTTCTTT. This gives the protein CASSPSTHGNTEAFF.

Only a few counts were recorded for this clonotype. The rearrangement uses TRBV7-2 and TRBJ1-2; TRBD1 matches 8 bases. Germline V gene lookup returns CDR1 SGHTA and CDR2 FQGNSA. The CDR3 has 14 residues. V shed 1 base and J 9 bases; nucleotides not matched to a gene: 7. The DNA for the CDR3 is TGTGCCAGCAGCTTAGTTTCCCAGGGGGCTAGCTACACCTTC. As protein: CASSLVSQGASYTF.

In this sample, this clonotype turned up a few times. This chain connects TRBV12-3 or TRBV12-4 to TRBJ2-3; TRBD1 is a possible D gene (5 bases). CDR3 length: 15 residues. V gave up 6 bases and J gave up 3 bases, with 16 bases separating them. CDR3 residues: CASRSQGIRTDTQYF. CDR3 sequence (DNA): TGTGCCAGCAGATCTCAGGGTATAAGGACAGATACGCAGTATTTT.

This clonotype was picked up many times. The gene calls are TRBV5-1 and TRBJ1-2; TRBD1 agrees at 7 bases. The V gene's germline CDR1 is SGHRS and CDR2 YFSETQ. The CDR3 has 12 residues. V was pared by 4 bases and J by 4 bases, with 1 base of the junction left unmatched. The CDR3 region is CASSDRAYGYTF. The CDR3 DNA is TGCGCCAGCAGCGACAGGGCCTATGGCTACACCTTC. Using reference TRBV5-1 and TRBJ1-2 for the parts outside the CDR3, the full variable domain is KAGVTQTPRYLIKTRGQQVTLSCSPISGHRSVSWYQQTPGQGLQFLFEYFSETQRNKGNFPGRFSGRQFSNSRSEMNVSTLELGDSALYLCASSDRAYGYTFGSGTRLTVV.

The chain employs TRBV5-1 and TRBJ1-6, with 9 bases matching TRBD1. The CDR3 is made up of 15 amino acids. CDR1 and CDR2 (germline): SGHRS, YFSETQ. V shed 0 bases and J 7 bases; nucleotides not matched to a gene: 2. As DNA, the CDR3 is TGCGCCAGCAGCTTGGCCGGGACAGGGAATTCACCCCTCCACTTT. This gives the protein CASSLAGTGNSPLHF.

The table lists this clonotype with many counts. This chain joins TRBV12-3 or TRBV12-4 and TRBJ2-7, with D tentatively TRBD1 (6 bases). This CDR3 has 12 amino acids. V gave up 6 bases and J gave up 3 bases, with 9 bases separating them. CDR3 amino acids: CASRFRGYEQYF. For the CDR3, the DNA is TGTGCCAGCAGGTTCAGGGGCTACGAGCAGTACTTC.

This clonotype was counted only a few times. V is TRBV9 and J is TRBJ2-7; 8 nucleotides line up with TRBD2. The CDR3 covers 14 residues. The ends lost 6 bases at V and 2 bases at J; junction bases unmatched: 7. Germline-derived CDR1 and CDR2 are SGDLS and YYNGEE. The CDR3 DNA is TGTGCCAGCAACCCCGCGGGGGGACCCTACGAGCAGTACTTC. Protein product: CASNPAGGPYEQYF. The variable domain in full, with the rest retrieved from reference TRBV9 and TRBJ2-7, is DSGVTQTPKHLITATGQRVTLRCSPRSGDLSVYWYQQSLDQGLQFLIQYYNGEERAKGNILERFSAQQFPDLHSELNLSSLELGDSALYFCASNPAGGPYEQYFGPGTRLTVT.

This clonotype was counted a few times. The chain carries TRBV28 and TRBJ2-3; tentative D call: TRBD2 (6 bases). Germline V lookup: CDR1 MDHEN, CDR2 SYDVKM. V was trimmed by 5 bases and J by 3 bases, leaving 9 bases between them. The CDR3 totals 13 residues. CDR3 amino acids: CASSTGGTDTQYF. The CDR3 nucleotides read TGTGCCAGCAGTACTGGGGGGACAGATACGCAGTATTTT. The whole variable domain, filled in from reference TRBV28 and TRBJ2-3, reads DVKVTQSSRYLVKRTGEKVFLECVQDMDHENMFWYRQDPGLGLRLIYFSYDVKMKEKGDIPEGYSVSREKKERFSLILESASTNQTSMYLCASSTGGTDTQYFGPGTRLTVL.

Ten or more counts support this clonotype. CDR3 sequence: CSAPGHFSYEQYF. CDR3 coding DNA: TGCAGTGCTCCGGGACACTTTTCCTACGAGCAGTACTTC. The genes are TRBV20-1 and TRBJ2-7, with D possibly being TRBD1 (6 bases). V lost 5 bases to trimming and J lost 1 base, with 12 bases between them. The germline gives CDR1 DFQATT, CDR2 SNEGSKA (reference sequence). The CDR3 is made up of 13 amino acids.

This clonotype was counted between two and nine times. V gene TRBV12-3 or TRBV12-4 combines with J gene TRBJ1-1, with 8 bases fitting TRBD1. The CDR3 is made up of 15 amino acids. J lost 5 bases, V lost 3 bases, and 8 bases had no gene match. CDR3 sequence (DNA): TGTGCCAGCAGTTTTCTAGACAGGGGCCTGACTGAAGCTTTCTTT. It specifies CASSFLDRGLTEAFF.

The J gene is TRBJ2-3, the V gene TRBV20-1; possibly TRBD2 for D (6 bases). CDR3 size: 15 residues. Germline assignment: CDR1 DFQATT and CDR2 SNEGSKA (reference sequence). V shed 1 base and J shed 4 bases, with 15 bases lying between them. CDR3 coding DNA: TGCAGTGCTAGAGGGGGGACTCCGGGGGCAGATACGCAGTATTTT. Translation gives CSARGGTPGADTQYF.